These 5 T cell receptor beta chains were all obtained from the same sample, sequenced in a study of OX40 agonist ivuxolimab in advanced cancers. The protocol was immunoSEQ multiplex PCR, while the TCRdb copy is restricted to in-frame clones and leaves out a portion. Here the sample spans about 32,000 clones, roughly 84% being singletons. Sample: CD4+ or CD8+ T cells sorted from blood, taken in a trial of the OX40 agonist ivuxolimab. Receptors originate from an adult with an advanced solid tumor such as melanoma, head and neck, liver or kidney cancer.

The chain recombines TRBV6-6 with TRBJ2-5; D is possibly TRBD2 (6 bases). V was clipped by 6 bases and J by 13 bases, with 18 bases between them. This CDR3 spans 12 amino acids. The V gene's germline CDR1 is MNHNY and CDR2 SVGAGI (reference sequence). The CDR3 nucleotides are TGTGCCAGCAGCCAGGACGGCCCCGGGGGGTACTTC. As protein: CASSQDGPGGYF.

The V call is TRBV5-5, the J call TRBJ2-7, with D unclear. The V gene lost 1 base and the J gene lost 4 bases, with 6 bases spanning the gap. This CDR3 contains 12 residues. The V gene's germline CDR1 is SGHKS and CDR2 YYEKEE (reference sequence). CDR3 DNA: TGTGCCAGCAGCTTGAGCGCGTACGAGCAGTACTTC. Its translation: CASSLSAYEQYF. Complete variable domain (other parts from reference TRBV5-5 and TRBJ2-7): DAGVTQSPTHLIKTRGQQVTLRCSPISGHKSVSWYQQVLGQGPQFIFQYYEKEERGRGNFPDRFSARQFPNYSSELNVNALLLGDSALYLCASSLSAYEQYFGPGTRLTVT.

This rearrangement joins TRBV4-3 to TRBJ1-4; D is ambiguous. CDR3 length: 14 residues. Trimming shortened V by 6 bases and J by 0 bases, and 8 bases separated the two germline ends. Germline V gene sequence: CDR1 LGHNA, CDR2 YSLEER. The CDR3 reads CASSRGATNEKLFF. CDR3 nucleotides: TGCGCCAGCAGTCGGGGTGCAACTAATGAAAAACTGTTTTTT.

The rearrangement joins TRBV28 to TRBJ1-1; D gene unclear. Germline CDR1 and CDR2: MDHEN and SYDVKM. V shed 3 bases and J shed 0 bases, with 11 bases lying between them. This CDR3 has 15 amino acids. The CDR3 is CASSFPDGMNTEAFF. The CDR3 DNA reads TGTGCCAGCAGTTTCCCCGACGGGATGAACACTGAAGCTTTCTTT.

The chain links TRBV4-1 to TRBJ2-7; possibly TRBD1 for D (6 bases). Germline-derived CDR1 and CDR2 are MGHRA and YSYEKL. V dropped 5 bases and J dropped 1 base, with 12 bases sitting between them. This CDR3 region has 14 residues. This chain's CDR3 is CASSFDRTSYEQYF. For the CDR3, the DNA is TGCGCCAGCAGCTTCGACAGGACTTCCTACGAGCAGTACTTC.